This T cell receptor (beta chain) is from a study of control samples from healthy donors and cancer patients (TCRdb year 2020). Receptor libraries were prepared by the immunoSEQ multiplex PCR assay. TCRdb stores this immuneACCESS table with in-frame sequences only. Part of the clones is absent; in the studies checked, under half of the shortfall reflects unresolved V genes, and no reason is known for the rest. For this sample the table gives about 73,000 clones, of which roughly 87% were detected only once. The top ten hold over 3.5% of the sample. In regard to this clone: Which antigen it targets is not known. No much larger clone is present one base from it, and per-base qualities are unavailable.

The receptor's source is a woman aged 45-59 years in good health. Sequencing used blood.

The CDR3 has the sequence CASSRWASRDQETQYF. The nucleotides are TGTGCCAGCAGTCGTTGGGCTAGCAGAGACCAAGAGACCCAGTACTTC. This chain joins TRBV28 to TRBJ2-5, with TRBD2 tentatively as D gene (5 bases match). From its cysteine to its phenylalanine, the CDR3 spans 16 amino acids. Only the CDR3 region is kept as DNA, spanning 48 bases read in frame from base 1. V is reduced by 5 bases and J by 0 bases, leaving a spacing of 16 bases between them. Via the germline V gene, CDR1 is MDHEN and CDR2 SYDVKM.